This TCR beta chain was sequenced during a study of T cells in Graves' hyperthyroidism and ophthalmopathy. Broader study findings: A 13 V-J signature model discriminated ophthalmopathy versus stable hyperthyroidism. Among clonotypes expanded in thyroid above 0.001, most were also found in blood.

Hyperthyroidism of Graves' type that showed no ophthalmopathy progression within 18 months was stable. Clinical symptoms, serum thyroxine and TRAb, thyroid ultrasound and orbital computed tomography were used for the diagnoses. Trimming shortened V by 3 bases and J by 10 bases, and 12 bases separated the two germline ends. This CDR3 has 11 amino acids. Germline CDR1 reads DFQATT; CDR2 reads SNEGSKA (reference sequence). What was amplified from RNA transcripts were TCR beta CDR3 regions. HTBI primers drove first-round RT-PCR of the TCR CDR3. TCRdb itself ran the multiplex PCR reads through MiXCR, one entry per CDR3 protein. The data contain 550,000 to 600,000 distinct CDR3 sequences, approximately 15% of them seen just once; the ten biggest clones take up around 19%. This clonotype was counted many times. What it binds is not known.

Sequencing used blood. The chain joins TRBV20-1 to TRBJ1-2; possibly TRBD1 for D (5 bases). The source is a young woman with Graves' hyperthyroidism. This CDR3 reads CSASPGHLYTF. DNA for the CDR3: TGCAGTGCTAGTCCGGGGCACCTCTACACCTTC.